The rows below give T cell receptor beta chains drawn from one sample of a study of spatial heterogeneity in lung cancer. TCRdb passed the 5' RACE reads through MiXCR, listing each CDR3 protein once. This repertoire shows roughly 70,000 distinct CDR3 sequences, about 14% found once; its top ten account for 6.5% to 8.5%. The starting material was PBMCs, obtained at surgery. The source is a male donor with early-stage non-small cell lung cancer. CDR3s include the opening cysteine and the closing phenylalanine or tryptophan. Fields, in order: J gene, V gene, D gene, clone size, CDR3 DNA, CDR3 protein. D genes are given only for firm matches. Expanded clones get a size class; other rows say once, few or many, or leave the size out.

j_call: TRBJ2-5; v_call: TRBV7-7; d_call: .; clone_size: few; cdr3_nt: TGTGCCAGCAGTCGCTCAGAGCAAGAGACCCAGTACTTC; cdr3_aa: CASSRSEQETQYF
j_call: TRBJ1-6; v_call: TRBV27; d_call: .; clone_size: .; cdr3_nt: TGTGCCAGCAGTTTTCAGGGCTATGGTTCACCCCTCCACTTT; cdr3_aa: CASSFQGYGSPLHF
j_call: TRBJ2-7; v_call: TRBV9; d_call: .; clone_size: many; cdr3_nt: TGTGCCAGCAGCCCTTCTAGCTGGAGCTCCTACGAGCAGTACTTC; cdr3_aa: CASSPSSWSSYEQYF
j_call: TRBJ2-7; v_call: TRBV25-1; d_call: TRBD2; clone_size: many; cdr3_nt: TGTGCCAGCAGTAAAACGAGCGGGAGCCCCTACGAGCAGTACTTC; cdr3_aa: CASSKTSGSPYEQYF
j_call: TRBJ2-3; v_call: TRBV7-9; d_call: .; clone_size: medium-sized; cdr3_nt: TGTGCCAGCAGCTTAAGCATTGGGGCTAGCACAGATACGCAGTATTTT; cdr3_aa: CASSLSIGASTDTQYF
j_call: TRBJ2-2; v_call: TRBV7-2; d_call: TRBD2; clone_size: .; cdr3_nt: TGTGCCAGCAGTCCCGGGGGGACGGGCACCGGGGAGCTGTTTTTT; cdr3_aa: CASSPGGTGTGELFF
j_call: TRBJ2-3; v_call: TRBV7-9; d_call: .; clone_size: few; cdr3_nt: TGTGCCAGCAGCATACCACGGCGCACAGATACGCAGTATTTT; cdr3_aa: CASSIPRRTDTQYF
j_call: TRBJ1-1; v_call: TRBV6-6; d_call: .; clone_size: many; cdr3_nt: TGTGCCAGCAGTTTTTCTCCTACAACGGGGAACACTGAAGCTTTCTTT; cdr3_aa: CASSFSPTTGNTEAFF
j_call: TRBJ1-4; v_call: TRBV6-6; d_call: .; clone_size: .; cdr3_nt: TGTGCCAGCAGGATGACAGGAAATAATGAAAAACTGTTTTTT; cdr3_aa: CASRMTGNNEKLFF
j_call: TRBJ2-5; v_call: TRBV7-9; d_call: .; clone_size: .; cdr3_nt: TGTGCCAGCAGCTTAGCGGTCAGCCAAATCCAGACCCAGTACTTC; cdr3_aa: CASSLAVSQIQTQYF
j_call: TRBJ1-1; v_call: TRBV29-1; d_call: .; clone_size: many; cdr3_nt: TGCAGCGTGCAAAAGCTGAACACTGAAGCTTTCTTT; cdr3_aa: CSVQKLNTEAFF
j_call: TRBJ2-3; v_call: TRBV10-3; d_call: .; clone_size: few; cdr3_nt: TGTGCCATCAGTGGTCGACGCCAAGGCACAGATACGCAGTATTTT; cdr3_aa: CAISGRRQGTDTQYF
j_call: TRBJ2-1; v_call: TRBV7-8; d_call: .; clone_size: .; cdr3_nt: TGTGCCAGCAGCTTCTGGAGGGGAGCAAACAATGAGCAGTTCTTC; cdr3_aa: CASSFWRGANNEQFF
j_call: TRBJ2-7; v_call: TRBV19; d_call: .; clone_size: .; cdr3_nt: TGTGCCCGTAGTATTAGGGGGTTTCCGTACGAGCAGTACTTC; cdr3_aa: CARSIRGFPYEQYF
j_call: TRBJ1-2; v_call: TRBV20-1; d_call: .; clone_size: few; cdr3_nt: TGCAGTGCACCCGTCGACAGAGTCGGCTATGGCTACACCTTC; cdr3_aa: CSAPVDRVGYGYTF
j_call: TRBJ2-3; v_call: TRBV3-1; d_call: .; clone_size: many; cdr3_nt: TGTGCCAGCAGCCATAGGTCAGATACGCAGTATTTT; cdr3_aa: CASSHRSDTQYF
j_call: TRBJ2-2; v_call: TRBV5-4; d_call: .; clone_size: many; cdr3_nt: TGTGCCAGCAGCCCAAGGCAGGCACCGAACACCGGGGAGCTGTTTTTT; cdr3_aa: CASSPRQAPNTGELFF
j_call: TRBJ2-1; v_call: TRBV7-8; d_call: TRBD2; clone_size: few; cdr3_nt: TGTGCCAGCAGCAGCTATTCGACTAGCGACTACAATGAGCAGTTCTTC; cdr3_aa: CASSSYSTSDYNEQFF
j_call: TRBJ2-5; v_call: TRBV11-2; d_call: .; clone_size: .; cdr3_nt: TGTGCCAGCAGCTCAAATACAGGGTCAGAGACCCAGTACTTC; cdr3_aa: CASSSNTGSETQYF
j_call: TRBJ2-2; v_call: TRBV6-2/TRBV6-3; d_call: TRBD1; clone_size: .; cdr3_nt: TGTGCCAGCAGCCAAACAGGGGCGCACACCGGGGAGCTGTTTTTT; cdr3_aa: CASSQTGAHTGELFF
j_call: TRBJ2-5; v_call: TRBV27; d_call: TRBD2; clone_size: .; cdr3_nt: TGTGCCAGCAGTCCCCGGCCGAGGGGACTAGCGGGAGAAGAGACCCAGTACTTC; cdr3_aa: CASSPRPRGLAGEETQYF
j_call: TRBJ2-2; v_call: TRBV18; d_call: TRBD1; clone_size: once; cdr3_nt: TGTGCCAGCCCGGGGACAGGGCTGAACACCGGGGAGCTGTTTTTT; cdr3_aa: CASPGTGLNTGELFF
j_call: TRBJ2-7; v_call: TRBV19; d_call: TRBD2; clone_size: .; cdr3_nt: TGTGCCAGGGGGACTACCATCTTC; cdr3_aa: CARGTTIF
j_call: TRBJ2-1; v_call: TRBV29-1; d_call: TRBD1; clone_size: many; cdr3_nt: TGCAGCGTGGACAGGGGCTACAATGAGCAGTTCTTC; cdr3_aa: CSVDRGYNEQFF
j_call: TRBJ2-2; v_call: TRBV7-2; d_call: .; clone_size: many; cdr3_nt: TGTGCCAGCAGTCACCCGACGGGGGAGCTGTTTTTT; cdr3_aa: CASSHPTGELFF
j_call: TRBJ2-1; v_call: TRBV11-3; d_call: .; clone_size: many; cdr3_nt: TGTGCCAGCAGCTTTAGGCAAGGGGCGAACGAGCAGTTCTTC; cdr3_aa: CASSFRQGANEQFF
j_call: TRBJ1-1; v_call: TRBV4-1; d_call: TRBD1; clone_size: .; cdr3_nt: TGCGCCAGTGGACAGGGTCCCACTGAAGCTTTCTTT; cdr3_aa: CASGQGPTEAFF
j_call: TRBJ2-5; v_call: TRBV9; d_call: .; clone_size: .; cdr3_nt: TGTGCCAGCAGCGTTACTACTCAGGGAGAGACCCAGTACTTC; cdr3_aa: CASSVTTQGETQYF
j_call: TRBJ1-6; v_call: TRBV5-1; d_call: .; clone_size: few; cdr3_nt: TGCGCCAGCGGCCTACTTCCAGGGGATTCACCCCTCCACTTT; cdr3_aa: CASGLLPGDSPLHF
j_call: TRBJ2-1; v_call: TRBV3-1; d_call: TRBD2; clone_size: many; cdr3_nt: TGTGCCAGCAGCCAGGGACTAGCGGGTAATGAGCAGTTCTTC; cdr3_aa: CASSQGLAGNEQFF
j_call: TRBJ2-7; v_call: TRBV7-3; d_call: .; clone_size: many; cdr3_nt: TGTGCCAGCAGCCCCGGACAGGCCGGGGGCGAGCAGTACTTC; cdr3_aa: CASSPGQAGGEQYF
j_call: TRBJ2-1; v_call: TRBV27; d_call: TRBD1; clone_size: .; cdr3_nt: TGTGCCAGCACCCAATCCGGGACAGGGTCCTACAATGAGCAGTTCTTC; cdr3_aa: CASTQSGTGSYNEQFF
j_call: TRBJ2-7; v_call: TRBV5-1; d_call: .; clone_size: few; cdr3_nt: TGCGCCAGCAGCTTGGGGGGAGAAGGCTACGAGCAGTACTTC; cdr3_aa: CASSLGGEGYEQYF
j_call: TRBJ2-3; v_call: TRBV20-1; d_call: .; clone_size: few; cdr3_nt: TGCAGTGCTAGAGATAATAGGAGGGTGGATACGCAGTATTTT; cdr3_aa: CSARDNRRVDTQYF
j_call: TRBJ2-2; v_call: TRBV2; d_call: .; clone_size: many; cdr3_nt: TGTGCCAGCAACTGGGCTCCAACCGGGGAGCTGTTTTTT; cdr3_aa: CASNWAPTGELFF
j_call: TRBJ2-7; v_call: TRBV19; d_call: TRBD1; clone_size: few; cdr3_nt: TGTGCCAGTAGTATAACAGGGGGCCGGTTGGGATACGAGCAGTACTTC; cdr3_aa: CASSITGGRLGYEQYF
j_call: TRBJ2-2; v_call: TRBV29-1; d_call: .; clone_size: many; cdr3_nt: TGCAGCGTTGAAATAAGAGGAGAAGCGAACACCGGGGAGCTGTTTTTT; cdr3_aa: CSVEIRGEANTGELFF
j_call: TRBJ2-3; v_call: TRBV20-1; d_call: .; clone_size: few; cdr3_nt: TGCAGTGCTAGAGGAGGACTCGGGGCGTCAGATACGCAGTATTTT; cdr3_aa: CSARGGLGASDTQYF
j_call: TRBJ2-3; v_call: TRBV6-2/TRBV6-3; d_call: .; clone_size: few; cdr3_nt: TGTGCCAGCAGTTCTGAAAGGCAGTGGGCTCGTACAGATACGCAGTATTTT; cdr3_aa: CASSSERQWARTDTQYF
j_call: TRBJ2-5; v_call: TRBV30; d_call: .; clone_size: few; cdr3_nt: TGTGCCTGGAGTGAGGCGGGGAAAGAGACCCAGTACTTC; cdr3_aa: CAWSEAGKETQYF
j_call: TRBJ1-5; v_call: TRBV4-1; d_call: .; clone_size: many; cdr3_nt: TGCGCCAGCAGCCAAGATAGCACCAATCAGCCCCAGCATTTT; cdr3_aa: CASSQDSTNQPQHF
j_call: TRBJ2-3; v_call: TRBV7-3; d_call: .; clone_size: .; cdr3_nt: TGTGCCAGCAGCGTAGGGACAGGGAGGCTAGCGGGAGTACCGGATACGCAGTATTTT; cdr3_aa: CASSVGTGRLAGVPDTQYF
j_call: TRBJ2-1; v_call: TRBV12-3/TRBV12-4; d_call: .; clone_size: .; cdr3_nt: TGTGCCAGCAGCCTTTACGCTGAGCAGTTCTTC; cdr3_aa: CASSLYAEQFF
j_call: TRBJ2-7; v_call: TRBV18; d_call: .; clone_size: few; cdr3_nt: TGTGCCAGCTCATCACAGGCTGGTGAGCAGTACTTC; cdr3_aa: CASSSQAGEQYF
j_call: TRBJ2-1; v_call: TRBV14; d_call: TRBD1; clone_size: .; cdr3_nt: TGTGCCAGCAGCCAAAGGACAGGATACTACAATGAGCAGTTCTTC; cdr3_aa: CASSQRTGYYNEQFF
j_call: TRBJ1-1; v_call: TRBV9; d_call: .; clone_size: few; cdr3_nt: TGTGCCAGCAGCCAAGGTAGGGCCTCTGAAGCTTTCTTT; cdr3_aa: CASSQGRASEAFF
j_call: TRBJ2-2; v_call: TRBV24-1; d_call: .; clone_size: .; cdr3_nt: TGTGCCACCAGTGAGGGACGGCCCACCGGGGAGCTGTTTTTT; cdr3_aa: CATSEGRPTGELFF
j_call: TRBJ1-5; v_call: TRBV7-2; d_call: .; clone_size: few; cdr3_nt: TGTGCCAGCAGCTTATTACCCCCGGACGGCAATCAGCCCCAGCATTTT; cdr3_aa: CASSLLPPDGNQPQHF